These T cell receptor beta chains were read from a single sample in a study of blood T cell repertoires in COVID-19. Method: immunoSEQ multiplex PCR; TCRdb's copy keeps in-frame clones and lacks some. The sample records 55,000 to 65,000 clones, 78% being singletons. Source material: peripheral blood. These receptors were taken from a human donor in a cohort sampled during active COVID-19. The CDR3 runs from the conserved cysteine through the conserved F or W. The D gene is left open where the match is weak. Rows may omit the clone size; those that give it use once, few, many or a size class.

j_call clone_size v_call d_call cdr3_aa cdr3_nt
TRBJ2-3 once TRBV5-4 TRBD2 CASSSGLAGVTDTQYF TGTGCCAGCAGCTCGGGACTAGCGGGAGTCACAGATACGCAGTATTTT
TRBJ1-2 NA TRBV6-6 TRBD1 CASSYRPGTGSYGYTF TGTGCCAGCAGTTATCGTCCCGGGACAGGGAGCTATGGCTACACCTTC
TRBJ2-1 NA TRBV9 NA CASSVGRKSAGYNEQFF TGTGCCAGCAGCGTAGGAAGAAAAAGCGCCGGGTACAATGAGCAGTTCTTC
TRBJ2-1 NA TRBV12-5 NA CASGLTGHNEQFF TGTGCTAGTGGTTTGACAGGGCACAATGAGCAGTTCTTC
TRBJ2-7 NA TRBV6-5 TRBD1 CASKRDGTGPDEQYF TGTGCCAGCAAGCGCGATGGGACAGGACCCGACGAGCAGTACTTC
TRBJ1-2 NA TRBV12-3/TRBV12-4 NA CASSLQALYGYTF TGTGCCAGCAGCCTTCAGGCCCTCTATGGCTACACCTTC
TRBJ2-3 NA TRBV7-3 NA CASSPHPPDSRGTDTQYF TGTGCCAGCAGCCCTCATCCCCCCGATTCCAGGGGCACAGATACGCAGTATTTT
TRBJ2-3 NA TRBV19 TRBD1 CASTAPLGQEIADTQYF TGTGCCAGTACCGCGCCGTTAGGACAGGAGATTGCAGATACGCAGTATTTT
TRBJ2-1 NA TRBV28 NA CASVRGGLGGANEQFF TGTGCCAGCGTCAGGGGGGGACTAGGAGGGGCCAATGAGCAGTTCTTC
TRBJ2-5 once TRBV18 TRBD1 CASSRGQGSASQYF TGTGCCAGCTCCCGAGGACAGGGTTCGGCATCCCAGTACTTC
TRBJ2-5 NA TRBV28 TRBD2 CATAAGAMSQYF TGTGCCACCGCAGCGGGGGCGATGTCCCAGTACTTC
TRBJ2-7 NA TRBV27 TRBD1 CASSKRTGRAYEQYF TGTGCCAGCAGTAAGAGGACAGGCCGAGCGTACGAGCAGTACTTC
TRBJ2-1 NA TRBV12-3/TRBV12-4 TRBD1 CASRTDRGNEQFF TGTGCCAGCAGGACGGACAGGGGGAATGAGCAGTTCTTC
TRBJ2-2 NA TRBV6-5 NA CASRLAVGELFF TGTGCCAGCAGATTAGCGGTCGGGGAGCTGTTTTTT
TRBJ1-1 NA TRBV11-3 TRBD1 CASSGGTGGTNTEAFF TGTGCCAGCAGCGGGGGGACAGGGGGGACGAACACTGAAGCTTTCTTT
TRBJ1-1 NA TRBV5-4 NA CASSSGGEYMNTEAFF TGTGCCAGCAGCTCCGGGGGGGAATATATGAACACTGAAGCTTTCTTT
TRBJ2-1 few TRBV9 TRBD2 CASSPREKSYNEQFF TGTGCCAGCAGCCCGCGGGAGAAGTCCTACAATGAGCAGTTCTTC
TRBJ2-1 NA TRBV11-2 NA CASSLGIASNNEQFF TGTGCCAGCAGCTTAGGGATAGCCTCTAACAATGAGCAGTTCTTC
TRBJ1-5 once TRBV5-4 NA CASSPGQNQPQHF TGTGCCAGCAGCCCAGGACAGAATCAGCCCCAGCATTTT
TRBJ1-1 few TRBV9 NA CASTPGTGHTEAFF TGTGCCAGCACCCCCGGCACAGGGCACACTGAAGCTTTCTTT
TRBJ2-4 NA TRBV18 TRBD2 CASSPRAGGAKNIQYF TGTGCCAGCTCACCTAGAGCGGGAGGAGCCAAAAACATTCAGTACTTC
TRBJ2-6 NA TRBV5-5 NA CASSGVFPGMVHSGANVLTF TGTGCCAGCAGCGGGGTATTCCCAGGGATGGTCCACTCTGGGGCCAACGTCCTGACTTTC
TRBJ2-2 NA TRBV3-1/TRBV3-2 NA CASSQRPGTGELFF TGTGCCAGCAGCCAAAGGCCCGGGACCGGGGAGCTGTTTTTT
TRBJ2-7 NA TRBV18 NA CASSGAGSRQYF TGTGCCAGCTCAGGCGCAGGCTCCAGGCAGTACTTC
TRBJ2-7 NA TRBV4-1 TRBD2 CASSPRVAGGTSSYEQYF TGCGCCAGCAGCCCGCGAGTAGCGGGAGGGACGAGCTCCTACGAGCAGTACTTC